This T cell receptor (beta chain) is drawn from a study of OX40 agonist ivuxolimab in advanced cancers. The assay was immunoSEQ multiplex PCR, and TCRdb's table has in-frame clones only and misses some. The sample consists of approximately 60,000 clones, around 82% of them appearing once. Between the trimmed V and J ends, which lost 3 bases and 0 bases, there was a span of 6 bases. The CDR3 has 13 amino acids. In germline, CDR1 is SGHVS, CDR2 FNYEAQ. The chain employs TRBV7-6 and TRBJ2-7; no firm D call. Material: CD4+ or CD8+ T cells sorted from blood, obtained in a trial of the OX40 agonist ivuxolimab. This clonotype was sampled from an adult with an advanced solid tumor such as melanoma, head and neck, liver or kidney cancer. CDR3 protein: CASSLGNSYEQYF. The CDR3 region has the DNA TGTGCCAGCAGCTTGGGAAACTCCTACGAGCAGTACTTC.